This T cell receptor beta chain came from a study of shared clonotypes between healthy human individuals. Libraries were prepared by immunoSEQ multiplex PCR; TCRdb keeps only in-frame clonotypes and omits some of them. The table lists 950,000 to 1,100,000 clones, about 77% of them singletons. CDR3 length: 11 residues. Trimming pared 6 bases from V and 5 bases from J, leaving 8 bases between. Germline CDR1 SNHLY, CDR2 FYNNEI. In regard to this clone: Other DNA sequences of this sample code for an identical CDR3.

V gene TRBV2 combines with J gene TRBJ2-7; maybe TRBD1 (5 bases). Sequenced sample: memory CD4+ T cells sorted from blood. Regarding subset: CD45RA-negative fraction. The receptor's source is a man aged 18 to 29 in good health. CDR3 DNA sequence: TGTGCCAGCAGCACCAGGGACGAGCAGTACTTC. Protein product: CASSTRDEQYF.